A selection of T cell receptor beta chains follows, all from one sample in a study of monozygotic twins with inflammatory bowel disease. TCRdb reanalyzed the 5' RACE reads, giving one entry per CDR3 protein sequence and no DNA. The table lists about 330,000 distinct CDR3 sequences, with 2% to 2.5% in the top ten. The specimen was blood. The source is a human donor with ulcerative colitis or Crohn's disease, or a healthy co-twin of an affected twin (not recorded which). Each CDR3 is given with its conserved first and last residue. Fields, in order: V gene, J gene, CDR3 protein.

v_call: TRBV7-2
j_call: TRBJ1-5
cdr3_aa: CASSYQGGSNQPQHF

v_call: TRBV20-1
j_call: TRBJ2-2
cdr3_aa: CSARAGQANTGELFF

v_call: TRBV27
j_call: TRBJ2-1
cdr3_aa: CASSPYKGSYNEQFF

v_call: TRBV18
j_call: TRBJ2-1
cdr3_aa: CASFRLETGLGEQFF

v_call: TRBV20-1
j_call: TRBJ2-5
cdr3_aa: CSASGSGETQYF

v_call: TRBV20-1
j_call: TRBJ2-3
cdr3_aa: CSAGDGLDANTDTQYF

v_call: TRBV2
j_call: TRBJ2-7
cdr3_aa: CASEKGLGSYEQYF

v_call: TRBV5-5
j_call: TRBJ2-3
cdr3_aa: CASSFRQITDTQYF

v_call: TRBV20-1
j_call: TRBJ2-5
cdr3_aa: CSANYNQETQYF

v_call: TRBV3-1
j_call: TRBJ2-6
cdr3_aa: CASSAMRGAGSGANVLTF

v_call: TRBV18
j_call: TRBJ2-1
cdr3_aa: CASSPQGGVYNEQFF

v_call: TRBV5-1
j_call: TRBJ2-5
cdr3_aa: CASSGGTRQETQYF

v_call: TRBV11-2
j_call: TRBJ2-1
cdr3_aa: CASSYTVGGPYNEQFF

v_call: TRBV9
j_call: TRBJ2-1
cdr3_aa: CASSNPPVGDEQFF

v_call: TRBV7-9
j_call: TRBJ2-5
cdr3_aa: CASSLATGFQETQYF

v_call: TRBV6-1
j_call: TRBJ1-4
cdr3_aa: CASSFRDRVNEKLFF

v_call: TRBV15
j_call: TRBJ2-1
cdr3_aa: CATSRASSISYNEQFF

v_call: TRBV5-1
j_call: TRBJ2-7
cdr3_aa: CASSSGTGGFRTYEQYF

v_call: TRBV18
j_call: TRBJ2-5
cdr3_aa: CASSPPKWGETQYF

v_call: TRBV20-1
j_call: TRBJ1-1
cdr3_aa: CSARERRPTEAFF

v_call: TRBV5-1
j_call: TRBJ1-2
cdr3_aa: CASTRDPNYGYTF

v_call: TRBV27
j_call: TRBJ1-5
cdr3_aa: CASSFRADLNQSQHF

v_call: TRBV20-1
j_call: TRBJ2-2
cdr3_aa: CSARGLGANTGELFF

v_call: TRBV5-1
j_call: TRBJ2-2
cdr3_aa: CASSSLGGGVVTGELFF

v_call: TRBV5-1
j_call: TRBJ2-7
cdr3_aa: CASSLPGYEQYF

v_call: TRBV29-1
j_call: TRBJ2-3
cdr3_aa: CSVEGSGTTDTQYF

v_call: TRBV18
j_call: TRBJ2-3
cdr3_aa: CASSPPIGSADTQYF

v_call: TRBV7-2
j_call: TRBJ2-3
cdr3_aa: CASTPGGRDTQYF

v_call: TRBV6-2/TRBV6-3
j_call: TRBJ2-3
cdr3_aa: CASSGLADPDTQYF

v_call: TRBV12-3/TRBV12-4
j_call: TRBJ1-5
cdr3_aa: CASSNGPAKGQPQHF

v_call: TRBV29-1
j_call: TRBJ2-1
cdr3_aa: CSGTKPQGRGEQFF

v_call: TRBV5-1
j_call: TRBJ2-3
cdr3_aa: CASSFEAGAGDTQYF

v_call: TRBV5-1
j_call: TRBJ2-3
cdr3_aa: CASSSGTAGDTQYF

v_call: TRBV7-2
j_call: TRBJ1-6
cdr3_aa: CASSPGTANSPLHF

v_call: TRBV9
j_call: TRBJ2-7
cdr3_aa: CASSVEAGKGYEQYF

v_call: TRBV29-1
j_call: TRBJ2-7
cdr3_aa: CSVDQSGTYEQYF

v_call: TRBV18
j_call: TRBJ2-3
cdr3_aa: CASSPSRQNTQYF

v_call: TRBV5-1
j_call: TRBJ2-1
cdr3_aa: CASSEGLANEQFF

v_call: TRBV12-3/TRBV12-4
j_call: TRBJ1-1
cdr3_aa: CASSLTGEAFF

v_call: TRBV20-1
j_call: TRBJ2-2
cdr3_aa: CSAWSGRGTGELIF

v_call: TRBV5-1
j_call: TRBJ1-1
cdr3_aa: CASSVSVRAEAFF

v_call: TRBV5-1
j_call: TRBJ2-5
cdr3_aa: CASSRALSGQETQYF

v_call: TRBV20-1
j_call: TRBJ1-4
cdr3_aa: CSARNPQGSLEKLFF

v_call: TRBV7-6
j_call: TRBJ1-1
cdr3_aa: CASSFAQGLNTEAFF